This T cell receptor beta chain derives from a study of spatial heterogeneity in lung cancer. This clonotype was observed many times. TCRdb used MiXCR to reprocess the 5' RACE reads, holding one entry per CDR3 protein. The data contain roughly 25,000 distinct CDR3 sequences, about 13% of them singletons. The time point was: sample taken at primary tumor resection. From tumor, nontumor lung or frozen PBMC, whole RNA was taken unsorted for sequencing. The 60 to 90 donors had untreated early-stage non-small cell lung cancer. V was shortened by 1 base and J by 4 bases, with 7 bases between the two germline ends. Germline V lookup: CDR1 SEHNR, CDR2 FQNEAQ (reference sequence). The CDR3 is 13 residues long.

This sequence joins TRBV7-9 and TRBJ1-2, with D hard to call. This TCR was recovered from a female donor with early-stage non-small cell lung cancer. Material: PBMCs, obtained at surgery. The CDR3 DNA sequence: TGTGCCAGCAGCTTAGGAGCCGGCTATGGCTACACCTTC. Its protein is CASSLGAGYGYTF.